This T cell receptor beta chain was identified in a study of blood T cell repertoires in COVID-19. Profiling relied on immunoSEQ multiplex PCR, and the TCRdb table lists in-frame clones only, not all of them. The top ten hold 3.8% of the sample, which has some 88,000 clones, roughly 85% seen once. The CDR3 length is 17 residues. The germline gives CDR1 SGHVS, CDR2 FQNEAQ. Trimming pared 3 bases from V and 2 bases from J, leaving 18 bases between. V is TRBV7-8 and J is TRBJ2-3; D may be TRBD1 (5 bases). Material: peripheral blood. This sequence was found in a man in his sixties with acute or convalescent COVID-19. The CDR3 DNA is TGTGCCAGCAGCTTGTCCTTACAGGCCACCTCCACAGATACGCAGTATTTT. Amino acids: CASSLSLQATSTDTQYF. The entire variable domain, with the rest obtained from reference TRBV7-8 and TRBJ2-3, is as follows: GAGVSQSPRYKVAKRGQDVALRCDPISGHVSLFWYQQALGQGPEFLTYFQNEAQLDKSGLPSDRFFAERPEGSVSTLKIQRTQQEDSAVYLCASSLSLQATSTDTQYFGPGTRLTVL.